The next 26 T cell receptor beta chains were all read from a single sample in a study of response to subunit inactivated influenza vaccine. TCRdb called the RT-PCR reads again in MiXCR, with one record for every CDR3 protein. The profile shows a few hundred thousand distinct CDR3 sequences, around 13% of them singletons. The sample was PBMCs from blood, taken roughly 12 days after vaccination. The source is a man aged 50-59 years who received an inactivated influenza vaccine.

This clonotype has just a few counts. The chain uses TRBV28 and TRBJ2-1; 12 bases are a match to TRBD2. V lost 3 bases, J lost 12 bases, and 6 bases stayed unmatched. The CDR3 covers 14 residues. Germline CDR1 is MDHEN and CDR2 is SYDVKM. The CDR3 DNA follows: TGTGCCAGCAGTTTTTCCCTAGCGGGGGGGTTGCAGTTCTTC. This gives the protein CASSFSLAGGLQFF.

This clonotype turned up a few times. The rearrangement joins TRBV9 to TRBJ2-1; D is uncertain. Germline loops: CDR1 SGDLS, CDR2 YYNGEE. The V gene lost 4 bases and the J gene lost 4 bases, with 9 bases spanning the gap. The CDR3 sequence is 13 residues long. CDR3 nucleotides: TGTGCCAGCAGCTCCAGGCCATACAATGAGCAGTTCTTC. It specifies CASSSRPYNEQFF.

The chain recombines TRBV21-1 with TRBJ2-5; the D segment call TRBD2 is taken from the table without a DNA check. TRBV21-1 constitutes a pseudogene. This CDR3 is built from 15 residues. The CDR3 sequence is CASSKSLAGRETQYF. CDR3 nucleotide sequence: TGTGCCAGCAGCAAAAGTCTGGCGGGGAGGGAGACCCAGTACTTC.

This chain connects TRBV6-5 to TRBJ2-7, with no clear D. The CDR3 runs 15 residues. The ends were cut back, 2 bases at V and 0 bases at J, with 11 bases in the middle. Germline V lookup: CDR1 MNHEY, CDR2 SVGAGI. CDR3 loop: CASSYGIQRSYEQYF. CDR3 coding DNA: TGTGCCAGCAGTTACGGCATACAGCGCTCCTACGAGCAGTACTTC.

The chain links TRBV10-2 to TRBJ2-7; 9 bases agree with TRBD1. Per the germline V gene, CDR1 is WSHSY and CDR2 is SAAADI. The CDR3 totals 15 residues. V dropped 3 bases and J dropped 5; count of bases not matched to a gene: 8. As DNA, the CDR3 is TGCGCCAGCAGTGAAAGGGGACAGGGTCTCCACGAGCAGTACTTC. This translates into CASSERGQGLHEQYF.

This clonotype was seen just once. The gene calls are TRBV4-3 and TRBJ2-2; weak D call: TRBD2 (7 bases). V was pared by 6 bases and J by 4 bases, with 18 bases between. The germline CDR1 and CDR2 sequences are LGHNA and YSLEER. CDR3 length equals 16 residues. The CDR3 is CASSRGGGSITGELFF. The CDR3 coding sequence is TGCGCCAGCAGTAGGGGAGGGGGAAGTATCACCGGGGAGCTGTTTTTT.

Worth noting for this clonotype: One end of the junction is discordant with germline, which a read error may explain. This chain joins TRBV7-6 and TRBJ2-3; no definite D call. The CDR3 spans 14 residues. Germline CDR1 is SGHVS and CDR2 is FNYEAQ. CDR3 DNA: TGTGCCAGCTGCTTAAAAGCCCCGACAGATACGCAGTATTTT. Encoded protein: CASCLKAPTDTQYF.

This chain uses TRBV10-3 with TRBJ2-3; the D call may be TRBD1 or TRBD2 (5 bases each). The V end was cut by 0 bases, the J end by 3 bases, with 19 bases between. Germline lookup yields CDR1 ENHRY and CDR2 SYGVKD. CDR3 size: 18 residues. CDR3 coding DNA: TGTGCCATCAGTGAGTCCGCCGGGGCTCCCGTGGAGACAGATACGCAGTATTTT. Its translation: CAISESAGAPVETDTQYF.

This chain uses TRBV29-1 with TRBJ1-2, with TRBD1 matching 8 bases. The ends lost 6 bases at V and 7 bases at J; junction bases unmatched: 7. The CDR3 extends over 12 amino acids. From germline, CDR1 is SQVTM and CDR2 ANQGSEA. CDR3 sequence reads: CSVIGTGSGYTF. The CDR3 DNA follows: TGCAGCGTGATAGGGACAGGTAGTGGCTACACCTTC.

This clonotype was detected only a few times. The V and J genes are TRBV28 and TRBJ2-1, with TRBD2 identical over 14 bases. V lost 5 bases, J lost 1 base, and 7 bases stayed unmatched. CDR1 is MDHEN and CDR2 is SYDVKM in the germline V gene. This CDR3 contains 18 residues. Written as DNA, the CDR3 is TGTGCCAGCAGTATCGGACTAGCGGGGGGATTTTCCTACAATGAGCAGTTCTTC. Translation: CASSIGLAGGFSYNEQFF.

The chain couples TRBV21-1 to TRBJ2-7; the table's TRBD1 call for D was not verified on the DNA. TRBV21-1 is tagged as a pseudogene. The CDR3 has 13 amino acids. The CDR3 region has the DNA TGTGCCAGCACCGGGACCCCCGGCTACGAGCAGTACTTC. This codes for CASTGTPGYEQYF.

This clonotype was seen more than once but under ten times. The V and J genes are TRBV10-3 and TRBJ1-1; D gene unclear. V gave up 3 bases and J gave up 0 bases, with 5 bases separating them. In germline, CDR1 is ENHRY, CDR2 SYGVKD. CDR3 length: 13 residues. The CDR3 DNA follows: TGTGCCATCAGTGAAGTAATGAACACTGAAGCTTTCTTT. It is translated as CAISEVMNTEAFF.

This clonotype was detected only a few times. The chain couples TRBV6-1 to TRBJ2-1; 15 positions agree with TRBD2. The trim removed 1 base at V and 8 bases at J, leaving 9 bases unmatched. Germline CDR1 reads MNHNS; CDR2 reads SASEGT. The CDR3 runs to 18 residues. Here the CDR3 reads CASSEEGRTSGRVDEQFF. CDR3 nucleotides: TGTGCCAGCAGTGAAGAGGGAAGGACTAGCGGGAGGGTTGATGAGCAGTTCTTC.

On this clonotype: Germline and junction disagree at one end, which may indicate a read error. The CDR3 bases are TGCGCCAGGAGCTTACGCACAGGGTATGGGGCCAACGTCCTGACTTTC. This translates into CARSLRTGYGANVLTF. V gene TRBV5-1 combines with J gene TRBJ2-6, with a tentative D call TRBD1 (6 bases). The CDR3 has 16 amino acids. Per germline, CDR1 SGHRS and CDR2 YFSETQ.

This rearrangement joins TRBV7-3 to TRBJ2-2; 7 nucleotides line up with TRBD1. V lost 3 bases to trimming and J lost 6 bases; unmatched junction nucleotides: 4. Germline-derived CDR1 and CDR2 are SGHTA and FQGTGA. CDR3 length equals 14 residues. CDR3: CASSFDRDAGELFF. In nucleotides, the CDR3 is TGTGCCAGCAGCTTCGACAGGGATGCCGGGGAGCTGTTTTTT.

The chain uses TRBV6-7 and TRBJ2-3, with D maybe TRBD2 (5 bases). TRBV6-7 is assigned to the ORF class and has an uncertain function. Deletions cut 5 bases from V and 0 bases from J, with 15 bases between. The CDR3 has 16 amino acids. This CDR3 reads CASSTERATSTDTQYF. Written as DNA, the CDR3 is TGTGCCAGCAGTACAGAGAGGGCTACGAGCACAGATACGCAGTATTTT.

This clonotype was observed at least ten times. The chain is built from TRBV5-1 and TRBJ2-1, with 15 bases fitting TRBD2. The CDR3 consists of 16 residues. Germline CDR1 is SGHRS and CDR2 is YFSETQ. Trimming took 4 bases from V and 1 from J; bases not matched to a gene: 0. This chain's CDR3 is CASSGLAGGSYNEQFF. The CDR3 nucleotides read TGCGCCAGCAGCGGACTAGCGGGGGGGTCCTACAATGAGCAGTTCTTC.

This chain uses TRBV6-1 with TRBJ1-4; maybe TRBD1 (5 bases). This CDR3 is 15 amino acids long. Trimming shortened V by 6 bases and J by 0 bases, and 11 bases separated the two germline ends. From germline, CDR1 is MNHNS and CDR2 SASEGT. The CDR3 nucleotides are TGTGCCAGCAGACCCTCGGGGGCAACTAATGAAAAACTGTTTTTT. Protein product: CASRPSGATNEKLFF.

Many counts were recorded for this clonotype. V is TRBV6-5 and J is TRBJ2-5; D possibly uses TRBD1 or TRBD2 (5 bases each). Trimming took off 0 bases at V and 5 bases at J, with 16 bases between the two ends. The CDR3 runs 16 residues. The germline V gene encodes CDR1 MNHEY and CDR2 SVGAGI. CDR3 nucleotide sequence: TGTGCCAGCAGTTACTCGATTGCCCCGGGACCCGAGACCCAGTACTTC. It is translated as CASSYSIAPGPETQYF.

This clonotype was seen more than once but under ten times. The chain uses TRBV28 and TRBJ2-3; TRBD2 matches at 10 bases. The CDR3 is 16 residues long. Germline CDR1 MDHEN, CDR2 SYDVKM. The V gene end was trimmed by 5 bases and the J gene end by 4 bases; junction bases not matched to a gene: 9. The CDR3 is CASSGSSGSGADTQYF. In nucleotides, the CDR3 is TGTGCCAGCAGTGGATCTAGCGGGAGTGGGGCAGATACGCAGTATTTT.

V gene TRBV5-1 combines with J gene TRBJ2-5; D may be TRBD2 (6 bases). The ends were cut back, 0 bases at V and 5 bases at J, with 14 bases in the middle. The CDR3 contains 15 residues. Per germline, CDR1 SGHRS and CDR2 YFSETQ. CDR3 protein: CASSLEGTPAETQYF. The CDR3 region has the DNA TGCGCCAGCAGCTTGGAAGGGACTCCGGCGGAGACCCAGTACTTC.

This clonotype was picked up a small number of times. CDR3 coding DNA: TGCGCCAGCAGCTTGAACAGGGCGCTTCAGGAGACCCAGTACTTC. This encodes CASSLNRALQETQYF. The chain couples TRBV5-1 to TRBJ2-5; perhaps TRBD1 as D (6 bases). The CDR3 is 15 amino acids. In germline, CDR1 is SGHRS, CDR2 YFSETQ. Between the trimmed V and J ends, which lost 1 base and 5 bases, there was a span of 15 bases.

This clonotype came up once. DNA of the CDR3: TGTGCCAGCAGCGCCCCGGGACTAGACTTAGCCAAAAACATTCAGTACTTC. Its protein is CASSAPGLDLAKNIQYF. V and J are TRBV7-2 and TRBJ2-4, with TRBD2 identical over 8 bases. Germline values: CDR1 SGHTA, CDR2 FQGNSA. Trimming at V came to 5 bases and at J to 0 bases, leaving 9 bases not matched to a gene. The CDR3 is 17 amino acids.

This clonotype turned up a few times. The genes are TRBV12-3 or TRBV12-4 and TRBJ2-5; no firm D call. The CDR3 runs to 14 residues. V lost 1 base, J lost 5 bases, and 11 bases lay in between. CDR3 nucleotide sequence: TGTGCCAGCAGTTTAGATCAGAATGAGGAGACCCAGTACTTC. Amino acid sequence: CASSLDQNEETQYF.

This chain joins TRBV29-1 and TRBJ2-3; the match to TRBD2 covers 7 bases. This CDR3 is built from 12 residues. V was clipped by 8 bases and J by 5 bases; unmatched bases: 7. Germline V gene sequence: CDR1 SQVTM, CDR2 ANQGSEA. The CDR3 region has the DNA TGCAGCCGCCGCGGGAGCGGAGATACGCAGTATTTT. It translates to CSRRGSGDTQYF.

The V call is TRBV28, the J call TRBJ2-1; TRBD1 matches 8 bases. The CDR3 is made up of 16 amino acids. Looked up from germline, CDR1 is MDHEN and CDR2 is SYDVKM. V dropped 3 bases and J dropped 5; count of bases not matched to a gene: 9. The CDR3 reads CASSFLLTGVNNEQFF. The CDR3 nucleotides are TGTGCCAGCAGTTTCCTTTTGACAGGGGTTAACAATGAGCAGTTCTTC.